The 11 T cell receptor beta chains below all came from one sample that was sequenced in a study of liver allograft versus peripheral blood T cells. Study summary: Recipients' peripheral blood T cell receptor repertoires were compared with those in transplanted livers.

One entry per CDR3 protein, called by TCRdb with MiXCR from the reads. The profile shows over 10,000 distinct CDR3 sequences, approximately 30% of them singletons. The receptors stem from a human patient who had a liver transplant. Some T cells may trace back to the graft donor.

CDR3 nucleotide sequence: TGTGCCAGCAGTTACCACCTGGGACAGGGGGCGGGAAATGAGCAGTTCTTC. Its protein product is CASSYHLGQGAGNEQFF. The chain is built from TRBV6-5 and TRBJ2-1; TRBD1 agrees at 12 bases. CDR1 is MNHEY and CDR2 is SVGAGI in the germline V gene. V shed 2 bases, J shed 7 bases, and the junction held 9 bases outside the gene matches. This CDR3 contains 17 residues.

This clonotype is deemed medium-sized. V and J are TRBV10-3 and TRBJ2-7, with TRBD2 matching 10 bases. The CDR3 has 16 amino acids. J was trimmed by 0 bases and V by 0 bases; bases with no gene match: 2. The germline V gene encodes CDR1 ENHRY and CDR2 SYGVKD. The CDR3 DNA is TGTGCCATCAGTGAGTCGACTAGCGGGCGCTCCTACGAGCAGTACTTC. Translating gives CAISESTSGRSYEQYF.

This clonotype was detected a few times. V is TRBV11-3 and J is TRBJ2-5; D perhaps matches TRBD2 (5 bases). The CDR3 covers 15 residues. V lost 1 base and J 5 bases, leaving 14 bases between the germline ends. Germline V gives CDR1 SGHNT, CDR2 YENEEA. CDR3 DNA: TGTGCCAGCAGCTTAGGAGGCGAGGGCGGGGAGACCCAGTACTTC. Its translation is CASSLGGEGGETQYF.

This clonotype rates as medium-sized. This chain uses TRBV19 with TRBJ1-1; D is perhaps TRBD1 (6 bases). The CDR3 contains 14 residues. The germline CDR1 and CDR2 sequences are LNHDA and SQIVND (reference sequence). The V and J ends lost 6 bases and 8 bases respectively, with 19 bases between them. CDR3 in DNA: TGTGCCAGTAGCGATAGGGGGGTTAAACAGGAAGCTTTCTTT. Translating gives CASSDRGVKQEAFF. Supplemented by reference TRBV19 and TRBJ1-1, the full variable domain reads DGGITQSPKYLFRKEGQNVTLSCEQNLNHDAMYWYRQDPGQGLRLIYYSQIVNDFQKGDIAEGYSVSREKKESFPLTVTSAQKNPTAFYLCASSDRGVKQEAFFGQGTRLTVV.

In its sample, this clonotype is medium-sized. This rearrangement joins TRBV19 to TRBJ1-1; the D gene is possibly TRBD1 (6 bases). V lost 3 bases, J lost 3 bases, and 8 bases lay in between. The CDR3 is 13 amino acids. The germline gives CDR1 LNHDA, CDR2 SQIVND (reference sequence). The CDR3 protein is CASSIRTDTEAFF. The DNA of the CDR3 is TGTGCCAGTAGTATCCGGACAGACACTGAAGCTTTCTTT.

Only a few counts were recorded for this clonotype. V and J are TRBV27 and TRBJ1-5, with D possibly being TRBD1 (5 bases). Trimming removed 6 bases from V and 5 bases from J, with 11 bases in between. The CDR3 has 13 amino acids. Per germline, CDR1 MNHEY and CDR2 SMNVEV (reference sequence). CDR3 DNA sequence: TGTGCCAGCAGGGAAGTGGGGGATCAGCCCCAGCATTTT. It translates to CASREVGDQPQHF.

This clonotype was seen at least ten times. V usage is TRBV19 and J usage is TRBJ2-5; perhaps TRBD1 as D (6 bases). The CDR3 has 12 amino acids. Germline-derived CDR1 and CDR2 are LNHDA and SQIVND (reference sequence). Trimming removed 3 bases at V and 5 bases at J, with 7 bases between. The CDR3 protein is CASSIGQETQYF. CDR3 in DNA: TGTGCCAGTAGTATCGGACAGGAGACCCAGTACTTC. Combining the CDR3 with reference TRBV19 and TRBJ2-5 gives the whole variable domain DGGITQSPKYLFRKEGQNVTLSCEQNLNHDAMYWYRQDPGQGLRLIYYSQIVNDFQKGDIAEGYSVSREKKESFPLTVTSAQKNPTAFYLCASSIGQETQYFGPGTRLLVL.

This clonotype was observed at least ten times. The rearrangement uses TRBV6-1 and TRBJ1-5; D unclear. Trimming cost V 2 bases and J 6 bases, with 11 bases left between them. The CDR3 totals 14 residues. Germline-derived CDR1 and CDR2 are MNHNS and SASEGT. The CDR3 loop reads CASSENGLGQPQHF. The CDR3 nucleotides read TGTGCCAGCAGTGAAAACGGTTTAGGTCAGCCCCAGCATTTT.

This clonotype has just a few counts. This chain links TRBV20-1 with TRBJ2-7; possible D gene TRBD2, 6 bases. Trimming shortened V by 4 bases and J by 0 bases, and 13 bases separated the two germline ends. The CDR3 has 14 amino acids. Germline V gene lookup returns CDR1 DFQATT and CDR2 SNEGSKA (reference sequence). The CDR3 protein is CSAIRLGLSYEQYF. The DNA for the CDR3 is TGCAGTGCTATTAGACTAGGGCTCTCCTACGAGCAGTACTTC.

This clonotype occurred many times. The chain couples TRBV29-1 to TRBJ2-1, with 8 bases matching TRBD2. The V and J ends lost 3 bases and 8 bases, in that order; junction bases with no gene match: 9. Germline CDR1 is SQVTM and CDR2 is ANQGSEA. This CDR3 has 14 amino acids. CDR3 nucleotides: TGCAGCGTTGAGTCGCTAGCGGGCAAGGATGAGCAGTTCTTC. This sequence encodes CSVESLAGKDEQFF.

This clonotype was found a few times. The J gene is TRBJ2-7, the V gene TRBV6-6, with 9 nucleotides matching TRBD1. Per the germline V gene, CDR1 is MNHNY and CDR2 is SVGAGI (reference sequence). The CDR3 spans 15 residues. Trimming took 5 bases from V and 4 from J; bases not matched to a gene: 9. The CDR3 DNA sequence: TGTGCCAGCAGTCCCGAAGGACAGGGGATGTACGAGCAGTACTTC. Encoded protein: CASSPEGQGMYEQYF.